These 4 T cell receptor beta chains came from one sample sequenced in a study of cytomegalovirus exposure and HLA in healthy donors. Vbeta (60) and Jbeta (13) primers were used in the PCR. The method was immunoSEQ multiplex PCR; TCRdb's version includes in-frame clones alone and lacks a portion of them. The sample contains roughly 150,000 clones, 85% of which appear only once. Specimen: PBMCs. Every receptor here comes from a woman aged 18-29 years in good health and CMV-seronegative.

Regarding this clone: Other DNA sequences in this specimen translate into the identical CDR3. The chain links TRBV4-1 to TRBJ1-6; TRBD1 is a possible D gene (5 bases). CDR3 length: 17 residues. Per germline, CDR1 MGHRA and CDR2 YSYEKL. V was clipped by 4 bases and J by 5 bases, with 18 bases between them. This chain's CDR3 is CASSLGGDISHNSPLHF. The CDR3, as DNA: TGCGCCAGCAGCCTGGGGGGGGATATTTCTCATAATTCACCCCTCCACTTT.

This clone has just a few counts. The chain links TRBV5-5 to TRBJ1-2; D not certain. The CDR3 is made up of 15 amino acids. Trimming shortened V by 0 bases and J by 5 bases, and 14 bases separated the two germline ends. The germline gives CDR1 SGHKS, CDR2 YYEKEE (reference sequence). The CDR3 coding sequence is TGTGCCAGCAGCTTGGGAGGGTTGGGCGGATATGGCTACACCTTC. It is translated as CASSLGGLGGYGYTF.

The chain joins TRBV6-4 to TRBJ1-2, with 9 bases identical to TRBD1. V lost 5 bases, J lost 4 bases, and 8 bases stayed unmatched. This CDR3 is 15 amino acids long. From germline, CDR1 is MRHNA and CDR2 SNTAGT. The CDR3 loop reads CASSTTGGGGYGYTF. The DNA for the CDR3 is TGTGCCAGCAGTACTACAGGGGGCGGCGGCTATGGCTACACCTTC.

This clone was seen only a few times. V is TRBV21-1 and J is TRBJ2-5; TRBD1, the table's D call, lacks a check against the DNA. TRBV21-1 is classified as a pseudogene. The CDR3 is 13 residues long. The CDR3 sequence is CASSFGRQETQYF. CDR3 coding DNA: TGTGCCAGCAGCTTTGGCAGACAAGAGACCCAGTACTTC.